Following are 20 T cell receptor beta chains from one sample sequenced in a study of T cell repertoires in cytomegalovirus infection (dated 2019 in TCRdb). No antigen is known for these receptors. The treatment or condition label on this specimen signifies: in vitro stimulation with specific CMV peptide epitopes to enrich CMV-specific T cells. TCRdb shows the sequencer as Illumina HiSeq 1500. TCRdb cleaned the public reads at Q25 with fastp, built clones with MiXCR and kept in-frame beta chains. Merged by CDR3 protein, the rows form single entries marked with the most common genes and DNA. The sample table shows more than 250,000 distinct CDR3 sequences, and 20% to 25% are seen once. Together, the top ten hold roughly 15% of the sample. The specimen comprised cultured PBMCs, sampled from culture after CMV antigen stimulation. These receptors were taken from a human donor in good health (CMV status not recorded). Some clones in this sample may be carry-over from other donors' samples.

Only a few counts were recorded for this clonotype. This rearrangement joins TRBV5-6 to TRBJ1-2; 9 positions agree with TRBD1. CDR1 and CDR2 from the germline V gene are SGHDT and YYEEEE. The CDR3 is 12 amino acids. Trimming removed 5 bases from V and 10 bases from J; junction bases left unmatched: 6. CDR3 DNA: TGTGCCAGCAGTTTCGACAGGGGGGACTACACCTTC. It is translated as CASSFDRGDYTF.

The chain combines TRBV5-4 with TRBJ2-2; 10 nucleotides match TRBD1. Trimming cost V 3 bases and J 6 bases; bases outside gene matches: 8. Per germline, CDR1 SGHNT and CDR2 YYREEE (reference sequence). This CDR3 is built from 16 residues. Written as DNA, the CDR3 is TGTGCCAGCAGCTCGGGGGGGACAGGGGCATCCGGGGAGCTGTTTTTT. Encoded protein: CASSSGGTGASGELFF. Filled out from reference TRBV5-4 and TRBJ2-2, the complete variable domain reads ETGVTQSPTHLIKTRGQQVTLRCSSQSGHNTVSWYQQALGQGPQFIFQYYREEENGRGNFPPRFSGLQFPNYSSELNVNALELDDSALYLCASSSGGTGASGELFFGEGSRLTVL.

This clonotype showed up many times. V and J are TRBV11-2 and TRBJ1-4; 10 nucleotides match TRBD1. V was clipped by 4 bases and J by 0 bases; unmatched bases: 8. The germline CDR1 and CDR2 sequences are SGHAT and FQNNGV. CDR3 length equals 18 residues. The CDR3 here is CASSSPPGQGATNEKLFF. CDR3 nucleotide sequence: TGTGCCAGCAGCTCCCCCCCCGGACAGGGGGCAACTAATGAAAAACTGTTTTTT.

This clonotype was detected once. V usage is TRBV25-1 and J usage is TRBJ1-2; 8 bases map to TRBD1. The germline CDR1 and CDR2 sequences are MGHDK and SYGVNS. Trimming removed 5 bases from V and 7 bases from J; junction bases left unmatched: 9. The CDR3 extends over 14 amino acids. CDR3 sequence reads: CASSPPGGASGYTF. The CDR3 DNA is TGTGCCAGCAGTCCCCCAGGGGGCGCATCTGGCTACACCTTC.

The chain is built from TRBV7-2 and TRBJ2-3; D is perhaps TRBD1 or TRBD2 (6 bases each). V lost 1 base to trimming and J lost 6 bases, with 11 bases between them. CDR1 SGHTA and CDR2 FQGNSA come from the germline V gene. There are 14 residues in the CDR3. The CDR3 sequence: CASSLGGGWDTQYF. In nucleotides, the CDR3 is TGTGCCAGCAGCTTAGGAGGGGGGTGGGATACGCAGTATTTT.

This clonotype has more than one count but fewer than ten. The chain employs TRBV6-5 and TRBJ2-1; maybe TRBD2 (5 bases). Germline-derived CDR1 and CDR2 are MNHEY and SVGAGI. The CDR3 contains 19 residues. V was pared by 2 bases and J by 3 bases, with 23 bases between. The CDR3 spells CASSYERESPGADYNEQFF. The CDR3 DNA sequence: TGTGCCAGCAGTTACGAGAGGGAGTCCCCAGGAGCGGACTACAATGAGCAGTTCTTC.

The V call is TRBV12-5, the J call TRBJ1-2; D is possibly TRBD1 (5 bases). Germline CDR1 reads LGHNT; CDR2 reads FRNRAP. V shed 3 bases and J shed 4 bases, with 15 bases lying between them. The CDR3 is 15 residues long. The CDR3 sequence: CASGFETGSVYGYTF. CDR3 nucleotide sequence: TGTGCTAGTGGTTTCGAAACAGGCTCGGTCTATGGCTACACCTTC.

The chain carries TRBV7-2 and TRBJ2-1; D might be TRBD1 or TRBD2, each matching 5 bases. Germline CDR1 SGHTA, CDR2 FQGNSA. This CDR3 comprises 14 residues. The V end was cut by 1 base, the J end by 16 bases, with 20 bases between. The CDR3 sequence is CASSLGVGERFIFF. CDR3 nucleotide sequence: TGTGCCAGCAGCTTAGGGGTGGGGGAACGGTTTATTTTCTTC.

This chain connects TRBV19 to TRBJ2-1, with D possibly being TRBD1 or TRBD2 (5 bases each). The CDR3 totals 16 residues. V lost 5 bases to trimming and J lost 12 bases, with 26 bases between them. Germline V gene sequence: CDR1 LNHDA, CDR2 SQIVND (reference sequence). The CDR3 coding sequence is TGTGCCAGTAGTCCCAGTTGGGGCACCTACAATGAGGGGCAGTTCTTC. Its protein is CASSPSWGTYNEGQFF.

The chain uses TRBV7-9 and TRBJ1-5, with TRBD1 matching 7 bases. Germline CDR1 is SEHNR and CDR2 is FQNEAQ (reference sequence). Germline trimming cut 8 bases from V and 6 bases from J; bases unmatched to any gene: 7. The CDR3 loop spans 13 amino acids. The CDR3 protein is CASSTGFSQPQHF. CDR3 nucleotide sequence: TGTGCCAGCTCGACAGGGTTCAGTCAGCCCCAGCATTTT.

The V and J genes are TRBV24-1 and TRBJ2-1; D uncertain. The CDR3 has 17 amino acids. V was pared by 2 bases and J by 9 bases, with 22 bases between. Looked up from germline, CDR1 is KGHDR and CDR2 is SFDVKD. The CDR3 here is CATSDYDPVEVESEQFF. The CDR3 region has the DNA TGTGCCACCAGTGATTACGATCCAGTTGAGGTGGAGAGTGAGCAGTTCTTC.

The V gene is TRBV6-2 or TRBV6-3, the J gene TRBJ2-2, with D perhaps matching TRBD1 or TRBD2 (5 bases each). This CDR3 comprises 15 residues. Germline V gene data show CDR1 as MNHEY and CDR2 as SVGEGT. V was clipped by 1 base and J by 4 bases, with 10 bases between them. The CDR3 region is CASSYLGPTTGELFF. The CDR3 DNA follows: TGTGCCAGCAGTTACTTGGGACCAACCACCGGGGAGCTGTTTTTT.

The chain has TRBV10-3 and TRBJ2-1; either TRBD1 or TRBD2 may supply D (5 bases each). Trimming removed 6 bases from V and 4 bases from J, with 19 bases in between. The V gene's germline CDR1 is ENHRY and CDR2 SYGVKD. CDR3 length: 16 amino acids. The CDR3 reads CAIRSDVGTFYNEQFF. The CDR3, as DNA: TGTGCCATCAGGTCGGACGTCGGGACCTTTTACAATGAGCAGTTCTTC.

The table lists this clonotype with a few counts. The chain is built from TRBV12-3 or TRBV12-4 and TRBJ1-1; 7 nucleotides line up with TRBD1. V lost 6 bases to trimming and J lost 3 bases; unmatched junction nucleotides: 10. The CDR3 has 15 residues. CDR3: CASSNDRVLDTEAFF. CDR3 DNA sequence: TGTGCCAGCAGCAATGACAGGGTTTTGGACACTGAAGCTTTCTTT.

This clonotype showed up many times. The chain has TRBV9 and TRBJ1-4, with 8 nucleotides matching TRBD1. Germline CDR1 is SGDLS and CDR2 is YYNGEE. The CDR3 is 16 residues long. J gave up 8 bases and V 3 bases, and 12 bases lay outside the gene matches. This CDR3 reads CASSATDGQGWEKLFF. The DNA of the CDR3 is TGTGCCAGCAGCGCCACGGACGGACAGGGATGGGAAAAACTGTTTTTT. The full variable domain, with the rest looked up from reference TRBV9 and TRBJ1-4, is DSGVTQTPKHLITATGQRVTLRCSPRSGDLSVYWYQQSLDQGLQFLIQYYNGEERAKGNILERFSAQQFPDLHSELNLSSLELGDSALYFCASSATDGQGWEKLFFGSGTQLSVL.

J is TRBJ2-5 and V is TRBV6-6, with 7 bases that match TRBD1. CDR3 length equals 14 residues. The J segment lost 5 bases and the V segment lost 6 bases, leaving 9 bases of the junction unmatched. From germline, CDR1 is MNHNY and CDR2 SVGAGI (reference sequence). The CDR3 DNA sequence: TGTGCCAGCAGCGCCGGGACAGCTCAGGAGACCCAGTACTTC. It is translated as CASSAGTAQETQYF.

The chain has TRBV6-2 or TRBV6-3 and TRBJ2-1; 8 nucleotides align to TRBD2. Germline CDR1 is MNHEY and CDR2 is SVGEGT. CDR3 length equals 17 residues. V dropped 0 bases and J dropped 0; count of bases not matched to a gene: 4. CDR3 nucleotides: TGTGCCAGCAGTTACTCGATCGGGAGGGCCTCCTACAATGAGCAGTTCTTC. Translation gives CASSYSIGRASYNEQFF.

There are many counts of this clonotype. The CDR3 protein is CASSLKSGTETQYF. The CDR3 DNA reads TGTGCCAGCAGCTTAAAATCAGGAACAGAGACCCAGTACTTC. The chain is built from TRBV7-6 and TRBJ2-5; D is unclear. Trimming took 2 bases from V and 4 from J, leaving 11 bases between them. Per the germline V gene, CDR1 is SGHVS and CDR2 is FNYEAQ. The CDR3 totals 14 residues.

This clonotype was found a few times. V is TRBV19 and J is TRBJ2-2; TRBD1 aligns across 9 bases. The V and J ends lost 8 bases and 4 bases, in that order; junction bases with no gene match: 11. The germline gives CDR1 LNHDA, CDR2 SQIVND (reference sequence). This CDR3 region has 16 residues. The CDR3 coding sequence is TGTGCCAGTGGAATGGCTGGACAGGGGTCCACCGGGGAGCTGTTTTTT. Translated: CASGMAGQGSTGELFF.

This clonotype has more than one count but fewer than ten. The rearrangement links TRBV2 to TRBJ2-3; a weak D match, TRBD2 (5 bases). The CDR3 loop spans 15 amino acids. From germline, CDR1 is SNHLY and CDR2 FYNNEI. Deletions cut 2 bases from V and 0 bases from J, with 9 bases between. The CDR3 loop is CASSESGPSTDTQYF. The CDR3 DNA is TGTGCCAGCAGTGAAAGCGGACCTAGCACAGATACGCAGTATTTT. Full variable domain (outside the CDR3, taken from reference TRBV2 and TRBJ2-3): EPEVTQTPSHQVTQMGQEVILRCVPISNHLYFYWYRQILGQKVEFLVSFYNNEISEKSEIFDDQFSVERPDGSNFTLKIRSTKLEDSAMYFCASSESGPSTDTQYFGPGTRLTVL.